This entry concerns a single TCR beta chain. Its target is unknown. The sample belongs to a study of T cell repertoires in cytomegalovirus infection. The CDR3 extends over 13 amino acids. The germline V gene has CDR1 SGHRS and CDR2 YFSETQ. V was trimmed by 3 bases and J by 10 bases, leaving 16 bases between them. TCRdb processed the reads anew with MiXCR; each CDR3 protein has one entry. The sample carries some 480,000 distinct CDR3 sequences, 33% recorded once. This receptor was taken from a human donor in good health (CMV status not recorded). Some clones in this sample may be carry-over from other donors' samples. The sequencing here drew on cultured PBMCs, taken from culture after CMV antigen stimulation. V usage is TRBV5-1 and J usage is TRBJ1-1; possible D gene TRBD1, 6 bases. The DNA for the CDR3 is TGCGCCAGCAGCTACGGGGGCGAGGGTGCAGCTTTCTTT. Translation gives CASSYGGEGAAFF.